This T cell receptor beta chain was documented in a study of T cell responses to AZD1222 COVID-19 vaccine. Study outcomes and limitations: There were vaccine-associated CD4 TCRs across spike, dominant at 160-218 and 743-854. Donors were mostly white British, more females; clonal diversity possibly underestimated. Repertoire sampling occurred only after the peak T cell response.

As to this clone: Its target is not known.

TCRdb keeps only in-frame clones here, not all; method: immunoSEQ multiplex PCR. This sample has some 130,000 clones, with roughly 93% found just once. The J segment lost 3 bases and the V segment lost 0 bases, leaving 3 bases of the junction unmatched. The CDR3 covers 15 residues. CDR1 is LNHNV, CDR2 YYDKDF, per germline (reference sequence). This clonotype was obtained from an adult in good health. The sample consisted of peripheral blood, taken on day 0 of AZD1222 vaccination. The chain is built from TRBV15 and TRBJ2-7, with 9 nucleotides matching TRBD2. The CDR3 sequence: CATSREASGIYEQYF. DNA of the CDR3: TGTGCCACCAGCAGAGAGGCTAGCGGGATCTACGAGCAGTACTTC.